This TCR beta chain came from a study of a mutant IDH1 vaccine in newly diagnosed glioma. The repertoire was sequenced with immunoSEQ multiplex PCR; TCRdb's copy has only in-frame clones and lacks some. The table includes about 51,000 clones, around 78% detected once. The CDR3 spans 13 residues. Germline CDR1 is ENHRY and CDR2 is SYGVKD. The V and J ends lost 6 bases and 5 bases, in that order; junction bases with no gene match: 3. Stated time point: week 5, during vaccination. Doses comprised 300 ug of mutant IDH1 20-mer peptide each, plus topical imiquimod. Concerning this clone: What it binds is unknown.

The input for sequencing was PBMCs, taken from a glioma patient whose treatment included an IDH1 peptide vaccine. The chain has TRBV10-3 and TRBJ1-5, with 8 bases matching TRBD1. The origin of this receptor is a man aged 45 to 65 with glioma. CDR3 protein: CAIRDREDQPQHF. The CDR3 bases are TGTGCCATCAGGGACAGGGAGGATCAGCCCCAGCATTTT.